This is a list of T cell receptor beta chains from one sample in a study of T-cell memory formation after mild COVID-19. MiXCR, applied by TCRdb to the 5' RACE reads, yields one record per CDR3 protein. This repertoire shows 170,000 or so distinct CDR3 sequences, about a fifth found once; its top ten account for 20% to 25%. Sequencing used PBMCs or a T cell subset sorted from them (not recorded which). The source is an adult woman who had mild COVID-19 (a few samples of this study predate the infection). Cell type and time point are not known. Both conserved end residues are part of each CDR3. D genes are given only for firm matches. Clone size is given for some rows only: seen once, a few or many times, or a class if the clone is expanded.

>.|TRBJ2-2|.|TRBV29-1
CSVAGWTGELFF
TGCAGCGTCGCAGGGTGGACCGGGGAGCTGTTTTTT
>TRBD1|TRBJ1-1|.|TRBV20-1
CSARAGQMNTEAFF
TGCAGTGCTAGAGCGGGACAGATGAACACTGAAGCTTTCTTT
>.|TRBJ2-2|.|TRBV7-9
CASSLPAVPKGDTGELFF
TGTGCCAGCAGCTTGCCTGCAGTCCCCAAGGGCGACACCGGGGAGCTGTTTTTT
>.|TRBJ1-1|.|TRBV10-3
CAISDGQNTEAFF
TGTGCCATCAGTGACGGACAGAACACTGAAGCTTTCTTT
>.|TRBJ2-7|.|TRBV9
CASSPPGRIPYEQYF
TGTGCCAGCAGCCCCCCGGGACGCATCCCCTACGAGCAGTACTTC
>.|TRBJ1-5|.|TRBV27
CASSSYDSNQPQHF
TGTGCCAGCAGTTCCTACGACAGCAATCAGCCCCAGCATTTT
>TRBD1|TRBJ1-6|.|TRBV7-9
CASSASGGVGSPLHF
TGTGCCAGCAGCGCATCAGGGGGAGTAGGTTCACCCCTCCACTTT
>.|TRBJ1-1|few|TRBV13
CASSLRGGPGAEAFF
TGTGCCAGCAGCTTAAGGGGCGGGCCCGGCGCTGAAGCTTTCTTT
>TRBD1|TRBJ2-7|few|TRBV20-1
CSALSRTGHYEQYF
TGCAGTGCCCTTTCTAGGACAGGGCACTACGAGCAGTACTTC
>TRBD1|TRBJ1-2|few|TRBV29-1
CSVPPSGQGSGYTF
TGCAGCGTTCCCCCATCCGGACAGGGGTCTGGCTACACCTTC
>TRBD2|TRBJ2-7|few|TRBV7-9
CASSPVTSGRDSYEQYF
TGTGCCAGCAGCCCGGTGACTAGCGGGAGGGACAGCTACGAGCAGTACTTC
>.|TRBJ2-5|many|TRBV4-3
CASSQGLAGETQYF
TGCGCCAGCAGCCAAGGGCTAGCAGGGGAGACCCAGTACTTC
>.|TRBJ1-2|few|TRBV25-1
CASSTLVGLEALNGYTF
TGTGCCAGCAGTACCCTGGTCGGCCTAGAGGCCTTGAATGGCTACACCTTC
>TRBD1|TRBJ2-5|.|TRBV7-9
CASSGGQDVAQYF
TGTGCCAGCAGCGGGGGACAGGACGTGGCCCAGTACTTC
>.|TRBJ2-7|.|TRBV7-9
CASSHPSRGEQYF
TGTGCCAGCAGCCACCCCTCGAGGGGAGAGCAGTACTTC
>TRBD1|TRBJ1-1|few|TRBV11-2
CASSLWGPGGNTEAFF
TGTGCCAGCAGCTTATGGGGCCCAGGGGGCAACACTGAAGCTTTCTTT
>TRBD1|TRBJ2-5|.|TRBV4-1
CASSQTSGQGAETQYF
TGCGCCAGCAGCCAAACCTCGGGACAGGGAGCAGAGACCCAGTACTTC
>.|TRBJ2-7|few|TRBV7-9
CASSFWESYEQYF
TGTGCCAGCAGCTTCTGGGAGAGCTACGAGCAGTACTTC
>TRBD1|TRBJ1-1|.|TRBV20-1
CSAREGGQGLMNTEAFF
TGCAGTGCTAGGGAGGGGGGACAGGGATTAATGAACACTGAAGCTTTCTTT
>.|TRBJ2-3|.|TRBV9
CASSRLGQSRLTDTQYF
TGTGCCAGCAGCCGTCTCGGGCAGTCGAGGCTAACAGATACGCAGTATTTT
>.|TRBJ2-7|.|TRBV9
CASSGPGSPYEQYF
TGTGCCAGCAGCGGGCCAGGGTCCCCCTACGAGCAGTACTTC
>.|TRBJ2-1|.|TRBV7-2
CASSITLALWNEQFF
TGTGCCAGCAGCATAACACTAGCCTTGTGGAATGAGCAGTTCTTC
>.|TRBJ2-2|once|TRBV9
CASSVAEAGNTGELFF
TGTGCCAGCAGCGTAGCTGAGGCAGGGAACACCGGGGAGCTGTTTTTT
>TRBD2|TRBJ2-1|few|TRBV6-6
CATRLRAGGGGEQFF
TGTGCCACCCGTCTCAGGGCGGGAGGGGGAGGTGAGCAGTTCTTC
>.|TRBJ2-7|once|TRBV20-1
CSAAGTVGYEQYF
TGCAGTGCTGCCGGGACGGTAGGGTACGAGCAGTACTTC
>.|TRBJ2-3|few|TRBV28
CASSYEGGTDTQYF
TGTGCCAGCAGTTACGAGGGCGGCACAGATACGCAGTATTTT
>TRBD1|TRBJ2-1|few|TRBV5-1
CASSWNPGQGIGNEQFF
TGCGCCAGCAGCTGGAATCCGGGACAGGGGATTGGGAATGAGCAGTTCTTC
>TRBD2|TRBJ2-1|.|TRBV29-1
CSAGGLAGDVEQFF
TGCAGCGCAGGGGGACTAGCGGGAGATGTTGAGCAGTTCTTC
>TRBD1|TRBJ2-3|few|TRBV2
CASSAPVTGRTTDTQYF
TGTGCCAGCAGTGCCCCTGTGACAGGGAGAACCACAGATACGCAGTATTTT
>.|TRBJ2-3|.|TRBV15
CATSREGASTDTQYF
TGTGCCACCAGCAGAGAAGGGGCTAGCACAGATACGCAGTATTTT
>TRBD2|TRBJ2-2|.|TRBV4-1
CASSHISGVTGELFF
TGCGCCAGCAGCCACATTAGCGGGGTCACCGGGGAGCTGTTTTTT
>TRBD1|TRBJ1-2|few|TRBV5-1
CASSLDRGFRYGYTF
TGCGCCAGCAGCTTGGACAGGGGGTTCCGTTATGGCTACACCTTC
>.|TRBJ1-1|.|TRBV9
CASGEGQLNTEAFF
TGTGCCAGCGGTGAAGGACAGTTGAACACTGAAGCTTTCTTT
>.|TRBJ2-7|.|TRBV7-2
CASVMGPYEQYF
TGTGCCAGCGTTATGGGGCCTTACGAGCAGTACTTC
>.|TRBJ1-1|few|TRBV29-1
CSGARGAGTEAFF
TGCAGCGGAGCGCGGGGGGCAGGCACTGAAGCTTTCTTT
>.|TRBJ2-1|.|TRBV9
CASSAAGISVNEQFF
TGTGCCAGCAGCGCGGCCGGGATTTCGGTCAATGAGCAGTTCTTC
>TRBD1|TRBJ2-7|many|TRBV12-3/TRBV12-4
CASSLGQGLYEQYF
TGTGCCAGCAGTCTCGGACAGGGTCTCTACGAGCAGTACTTC
>.|TRBJ2-7|.|TRBV7-6
CASSPTAKLAHEQYF
TGTGCCAGCAGCCCAACTGCAAAGTTAGCCCACGAGCAGTACTTC
>.|TRBJ1-5|.|TRBV7-8
CASSSPEGNQPQHF
TGTGCCAGCAGCTCTCCAGAAGGCAATCAGCCCCAGCATTTT
>TRBD1|TRBJ2-1|.|TRBV15
CATSRGTGGNYNEKFF
TGTGCCACCAGCAGAGGGACAGGGGGAAACTACAATGAGAAGTTCTTC
>TRBD1|TRBJ1-6|.|TRBV27
CASSLSGTGGSPLHF
TGTGCCAGCAGTTTATCTGGGACAGGGGGTTCACCCCTCCACTTT
>TRBD1|TRBJ1-2|few|TRBV12-3/TRBV12-4
CASSIGTGATRGDGYTF
TGTGCCAGCAGCATCGGGACAGGGGCCACCCGAGGGGATGGCTACACCTTC
>TRBD2|TRBJ2-5|few|TRBV9
CASSDSGLAVQETQYF
TGTGCCAGCAGCGACTCGGGACTAGCGGTCCAAGAGACCCAGTACTTC